A selection of T cell receptor beta chains follows, all from one sample in a study of T cells in Graves' hyperthyroidism and ophthalmopathy. Using its own MiXCR run on the multiplex PCR reads, TCRdb lists one record per CDR3 protein. The sample yields about 520,000 distinct CDR3 sequences, roughly 20% seen once. Source material: blood. The source of these receptors is a man younger than 30 with Graves' hyperthyroidism. Each CDR3 is given with its conserved first and last residue. D genes are given only for firm matches. The size of a clone is reported for some rows only, either as once, few or many, or as a class for expanded clones.

D	size	J	V	DNA	CDR3
.	many	TRBJ2-5	TRBV11-2	TGTGCCAGCAGCTTAGAGGGCAGGGGTTATCCGGAGACCCAGTACTTC	CASSLEGRGYPETQYF
.	.	TRBJ2-7	TRBV28	TGTGCCAGCAGTTTAGACCTCAGTGGGACCCCTGCTCACTACGAGCAGTACTTC	CASSLDLSGTPAHYEQYF
.	many	TRBJ1-2	TRBV6-1	TGTGCCAGCGCGATAGGGGTGGATGGCTACACCTTC	CASAIGVDGYTF
TRBD1	many	TRBJ1-1	TRBV15	TGTGCCACCAGCAGAGCTCAGGGGGGCACTGAAGCTTTCTTT	CATSRAQGGTEAFF
.	many	TRBJ2-7	TRBV12-3/TRBV12-4	TGTGCCAGCAGTTTCAGGGTTGACGAGCAGTACTTC	CASSFRVDEQYF
.	many	TRBJ2-2	TRBV2	TGTGCCAGCAGTCGGGGCGGAATAGCAGATCACACCGGGGAGCTGTTTTTT	CASSRGGIADHTGELFF
TRBD2	.	TRBJ2-5	TRBV12-3/TRBV12-4	TGTGCCAGCGGAAGAATAGCGGGGGTAACCCAAGAGACCCAGTACTTC	CASGRIAGVTQETQYF
TRBD2	many	TRBJ2-3	TRBV7-8	TGTGCCAGCAGCTTAGGTGGGGGGGTGGGGGATACGCAGTATTTT	CASSLGGGVGDTQYF
.	many	TRBJ1-1	TRBV30	TGTGCCTGGAGTGTATCAGGGGTAGCTTTCTTT	CAWSVSGVAFF
TRBD1	few	TRBJ1-1	TRBV27	TGTGCCAGCAGTGGGGACAGCGGCACTGAAGCTTTCTTT	CASSGDSGTEAFF
TRBD1	few	TRBJ1-1	TRBV29-1	TGCAGCGCCGGACAGGATGAAGCTTTCTTT	CSAGQDEAFF
TRBD2	many	TRBJ2-5	TRBV28	TGTGGGACGAGGGTTTACTCCCCGGCGGGGGAAGGCAGGAAGACCCAGTACTTC	CGTRVYSPAGEGRKTQYF
.	.	TRBJ1-1	TRBV12-3/TRBV12-4	TGTGCCAGCGATTTGTCCGGGGTGAACACTGAAGCTTTCTTT	CASDLSGVNTEAFF
.	.	TRBJ1-3	TRBV5-1	TGCGCCAGCAGCGTAACAGGGAGCTCTGGAAACACCATATATTTT	CASSVTGSSGNTIYF
.	.	TRBJ1-2	TRBV19	TGTGCCAGTAGCTCTCCAGCTGGCTACACCTTC	CASSSPAGYTF
.	many	TRBJ2-7	TRBV6-1	TGTGCCAGCAGTACCCCGCCGGACTACATTTACGAGCAGTACTTC	CASSTPPDYIYEQYF
.	many	TRBJ1-2	TRBV27	TGTGCCAGCAGCTTCACATCGGACTATGGCTACACCTTC	CASSFTSDYGYTF
.	.	TRBJ2-4	TRBV19	TGTGCCAGTAGTATCGCTCCGGACATTCAGTACTTC	CASSIAPDIQYF
TRBD1	many	TRBJ1-1	TRBV15	TGTGCCACCAGCAGGGGTCCGGGACAGGGGACTGAAGCTTTCTTT	CATSRGPGQGTEAFF
TRBD1	few	TRBJ1-6	TRBV28	TGTGCCAGCAGTTCGCCTGGACAGGGAGATTCACCCCTCCACTTT	CASSSPGQGDSPLHF
.	.	TRBJ2-4	TRBV3-1	TGTGCCAGCAGCCAATGGGGGGACACCTTACAGTACTTC	CASSQWGDTLQYF
.	few	TRBJ2-5	TRBV6-2/TRBV6-3	TGTGCCACCCTCGGGCCACCGCAGGAGACCCAGTACTTC	CATLGPPQETQYF
TRBD1	many	TRBJ1-5	TRBV6-1	TGTGCCAGCAGTGCCGGGACAGCGGTCAATCAGCCCCAGCATTTT	CASSAGTAVNQPQHF
TRBD2	few	TRBJ2-2	TRBV2	TGTGCCAGCAGTGCGAGAGGCGGGGGGGAAACCGGGGAGCTGTTTTTT	CASSARGGGETGELFF
.	.	TRBJ1-5	TRBV19	TGTGCCAGTAGTTACAGGGTCGAACAGCCCCAGCATTTT	CASSYRVEQPQHF
.	.	TRBJ1-5	TRBV19	TGTGCCAGTAGTATCGTCATTTCCACAACTCAGCCCCAGCATTTT	CASSIVISTTQPQHF
TRBD1	many	TRBJ2-7	TRBV11-2	TGTGCCAGCAGCTGGGACAGGGGGAACGAGCAGTACTTC	CASSWDRGNEQYF
TRBD1	many	TRBJ1-1	TRBV20-1	TGCAGTGCTAGAGATCACGGACAGGGGATGAACACTGAAGCTTTCTTT	CSARDHGQGMNTEAFF
.	many	TRBJ1-2	TRBV19	TGTGCCAGTAGTATGGAAGGGGCTCGGTATGGCTACACCTTC	CASSMEGARYGYTF
.	many	TRBJ1-2	TRBV12-3/TRBV12-4	TGTGCCAGCAGTTCGCAGGACATAGGGGACTATGGCTACACCTTC	CASSSQDIGDYGYTF
.	many	TRBJ1-2	TRBV5-1	TGCGCCAGCACCAAGGACCCGAACTATGGCTACACCTTC	CASTKDPNYGYTF
.	many	TRBJ1-1	TRBV12-3/TRBV12-4	TGTGCCAGCAGCCGAGTGGGACCGCCACTGAACACTGAAGCTTTCTTT	CASSRVGPPLNTEAFF
.	.	TRBJ2-5	TRBV7-9	TGTGCCAGCAGCTTAGGTCACCAGTACCAAGAGACCCAGTACTTC	CASSLGHQYQETQYF
.	.	TRBJ2-7	TRBV18	TGTGCCAGCTCACCACCCGCCCGGGGACACGAGCAGTACTTC	CASSPPARGHEQYF
.	many	TRBJ2-5	TRBV6-5	TGTGCCAGCAGTTACACTGACGAGGCTGAGACCCAGTACTTC	CASSYTDEAETQYF
TRBD1	many	TRBJ1-1	TRBV19	TGTGCCAGTATTCAGGGGGCTGGTGTCACTGAAGCTTTCTTT	CASIQGAGVTEAFF
.	once	TRBJ1-2	TRBV28	TGTGCCAGCGAAGGGAGGGGAGCTAACTATGGCTACACCTTC	CASEGRGANYGYTF
.	many	TRBJ1-1	TRBV27	TGTGCCAGCAGCCGACAGTCGAACACTGAAGCTTTCTTT	CASSRQSNTEAFF
.	few	TRBJ1-3	TRBV12-3/TRBV12-4	TGTGCCAGCAGTGTGGGGAGCGGAAACACCATATATTTT	CASSVGSGNTIYF
TRBD1	many	TRBJ1-5	TRBV12-3/TRBV12-4	TGTGCCAGCAGTTCCCTGGGACAGGGAGGTAATCAGCCCCAGCATTTT	CASSSLGQGGNQPQHF
TRBD1	many	TRBJ2-2	TRBV30	TGTGCCTGGATTACAGGGGAGATAGCCGGGGAGCTGTTTTTT	CAWITGEIAGELFF
.	few	TRBJ2-2	TRBV28	TGTGCCAGCAGTTTGAAACATTACACCGGGGAGCTGTTTTTT	CASSLKHYTGELFF
.	many	TRBJ2-7	TRBV19	TGTGCCAGTGGTAGGGGTACCTACGAGCAGTACTTC	CASGRGTYEQYF
.	many	TRBJ1-1	TRBV15	TGTGCCACCAGCAGAGATCACCCGGGACAATGGGACACTGAAGCTTTCTTT	CATSRDHPGQWDTEAFF
.	.	TRBJ2-5	TRBV7-3	TGTGCCAGCAGGATGGAGGGGGAAGAGACCCAGTACTTC	CASRMEGEETQYF
TRBD1	many	TRBJ2-7	TRBV28	TGTGCCAGCCCCCCGGGGACAGGAGATACCCACGAGCAGTACTTC	CASPPGTGDTHEQYF
.	many	TRBJ2-5	TRBV29-1	TGCAGCGTTCCCCGGGGGGCAGAAAGGGGAGAGACCCAGTACTTC	CSVPRGAERGETQYF
.	few	TRBJ2-2	TRBV10-3	TGTGCCATCAACACAGGGATCTCGAACACCGGGGAGCTGTTTTTT	CAINTGISNTGELFF
.	.	TRBJ1-5	TRBV27	TGTGCCAGCAGTTCCGTAATGGGGAATCAGCCCCAGCATTTT	CASSSVMGNQPQHF
.	few	TRBJ2-1	TRBV6-2/TRBV6-3	TGTGCCAGCAGTGTCCCCCGGTTAAGCTCCTACAATGAGCAGTTCTTC	CASSVPRLSSYNEQFF
.	.	TRBJ1-2	TRBV11-2	TGTGCCAGCAGCTTAGATCGGGGATCCTATGGCTACACCTTC	CASSLDRGSYGYTF
TRBD1	few	TRBJ1-2	TRBV7-9	TGTGCCAGCAGCTTAGAGACAGGGGCTACCTATGGCTACACCTTC	CASSLETGATYGYTF
.	few	TRBJ1-1	TRBV30	TGTGCCTGGAGAGACCAACGAGCTGAAGCTTTCTTT	CAWRDQRAEAFF
.	many	TRBJ2-5	TRBV29-1	TGCAGCGTGCCCCCCAGCGGCAGGGGTGGAGAGACCCAGTACTTC	CSVPPSGRGGETQYF
TRBD1	.	TRBJ2-7	TRBV20-1	TGCAGTGCTAGAGATAAGGGGACAGGGGGCGGGTACGAGCAGTACTTC	CSARDKGTGGGYEQYF
.	many	TRBJ1-2	TRBV6-2/TRBV6-3	TGTGCCAGCAGTTCCAGGGTTGATTATGGCTACACCTTC	CASSSRVDYGYTF
.	few	TRBJ2-4	TRBV19	TGTGCCAGTAGTGTCCCCGGGCTAGCCAAAAACATTCAGTACTTC	CASSVPGLAKNIQYF
.	.	TRBJ2-5	TRBV6-1	TGTGCCAGCAGTGAAGTACGGGACTTCCAAGAGACCCAGTACTTC	CASSEVRDFQETQYF
.	many	TRBJ1-2	TRBV7-8	TGTGCCAGTTCCGGGGGGGGCAAACTCTACTATGGCTACACCTTC	CASSGGGKLYYGYTF